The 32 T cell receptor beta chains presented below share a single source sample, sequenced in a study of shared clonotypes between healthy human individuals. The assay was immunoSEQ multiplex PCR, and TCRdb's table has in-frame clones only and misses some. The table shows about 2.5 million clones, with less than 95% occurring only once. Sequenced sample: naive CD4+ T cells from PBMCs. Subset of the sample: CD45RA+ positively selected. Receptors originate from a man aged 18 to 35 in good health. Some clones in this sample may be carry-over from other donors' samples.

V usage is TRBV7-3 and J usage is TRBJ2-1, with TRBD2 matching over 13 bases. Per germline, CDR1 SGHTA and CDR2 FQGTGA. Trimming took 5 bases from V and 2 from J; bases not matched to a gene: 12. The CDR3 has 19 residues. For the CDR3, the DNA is TGTGCCAGCAGCCTGCATGCAGGACTAGCGGGAGCCGCCTACAATGAGCAGTTCTTC. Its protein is CASSLHAGLAGAAYNEQFF.

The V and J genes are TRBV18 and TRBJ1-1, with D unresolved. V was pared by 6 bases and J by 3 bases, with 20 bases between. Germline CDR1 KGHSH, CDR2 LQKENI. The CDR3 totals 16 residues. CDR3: CASSRRGPGRDTEAFF. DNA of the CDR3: TGTGCCAGCTCCCGACGTGGGCCCGGACGTGACACTGAAGCTTTCTTT.

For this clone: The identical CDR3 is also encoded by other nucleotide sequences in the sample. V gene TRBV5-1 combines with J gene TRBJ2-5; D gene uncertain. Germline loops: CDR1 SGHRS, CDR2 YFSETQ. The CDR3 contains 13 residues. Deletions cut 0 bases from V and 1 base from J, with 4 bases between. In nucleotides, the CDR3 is TGCGCCAGCAGCTTGGCAGCCCAAGAGACCCAGTACTTC. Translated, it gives CASSLAAQETQYF. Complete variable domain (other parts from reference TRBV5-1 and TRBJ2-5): KAGVTQTPRYLIKTRGQQVTLSCSPISGHRSVSWYQQTPGQGLQFLFEYFSETQRNKGNFPGRFSGRQFSNSRSEMNVSTLELGDSALYLCASSLAAQETQYFGPGTRLLVL.

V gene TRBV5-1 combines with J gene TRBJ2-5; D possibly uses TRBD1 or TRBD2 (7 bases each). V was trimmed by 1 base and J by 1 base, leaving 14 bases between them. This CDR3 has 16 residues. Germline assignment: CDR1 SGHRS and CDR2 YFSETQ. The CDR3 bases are TGCGCCAGCAGCTTGACTGCCAGGGGGGGCCAAGAGACCCAGTACTTC. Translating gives CASSLTARGGQETQYF.

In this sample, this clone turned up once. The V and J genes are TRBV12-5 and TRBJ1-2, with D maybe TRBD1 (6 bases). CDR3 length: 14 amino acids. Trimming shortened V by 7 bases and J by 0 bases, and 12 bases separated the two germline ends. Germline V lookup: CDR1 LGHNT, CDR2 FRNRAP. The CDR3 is CASALGGPNYGYTF. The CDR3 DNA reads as TGTGCTAGTGCCCTTGGGGGGCCTAACTATGGCTACACCTTC. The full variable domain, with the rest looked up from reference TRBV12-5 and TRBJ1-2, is DARVTQTPRHKVTEMGQEVTMRCQPILGHNTVFWYRQTMMQGLELLAYFRNRAPLDDSGMPKDRFSAEMPDATLATLKIQPSEPRDSAVYFCASALGGPNYGYTFGSGTRLTVV.

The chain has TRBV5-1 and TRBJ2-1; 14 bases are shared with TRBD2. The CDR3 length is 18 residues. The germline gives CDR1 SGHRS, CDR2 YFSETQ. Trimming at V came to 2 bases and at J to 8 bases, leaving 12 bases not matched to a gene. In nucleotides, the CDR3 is TGCGCCAGCAGCTTCGGACTAGCGGGAGGCCCGGCCTTGGATGAGCAGTTCTTC. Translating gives CASSFGLAGGPALDEQFF.

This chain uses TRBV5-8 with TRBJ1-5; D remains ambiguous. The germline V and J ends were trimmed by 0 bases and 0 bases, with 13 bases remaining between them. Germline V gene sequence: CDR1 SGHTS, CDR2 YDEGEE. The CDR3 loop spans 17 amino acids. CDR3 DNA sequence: TGTGCCAGCAGCTTGGGATCATCTATCTATAGCAATCAGCCCCAGCATTTT. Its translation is CASSLGSSIYSNQPQHF.

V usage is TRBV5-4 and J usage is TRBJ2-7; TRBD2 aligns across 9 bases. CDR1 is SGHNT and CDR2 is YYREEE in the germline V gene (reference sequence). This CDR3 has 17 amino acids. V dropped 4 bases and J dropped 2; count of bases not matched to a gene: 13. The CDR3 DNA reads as TGTGCCAGCAGCAGCGGGACTAGCCGGTTGTGGCCCTACGAGCAGTACTTC. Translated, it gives CASSSGTSRLWPYEQYF.

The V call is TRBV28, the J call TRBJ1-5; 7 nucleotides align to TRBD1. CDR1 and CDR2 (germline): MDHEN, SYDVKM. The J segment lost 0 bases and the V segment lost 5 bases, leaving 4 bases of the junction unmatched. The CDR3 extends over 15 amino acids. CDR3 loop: CASSQGGNSNQPQHF. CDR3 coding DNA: TGTGCCAGCAGTCAGGGGGGAAATAGCAATCAGCCCCAGCATTTT.

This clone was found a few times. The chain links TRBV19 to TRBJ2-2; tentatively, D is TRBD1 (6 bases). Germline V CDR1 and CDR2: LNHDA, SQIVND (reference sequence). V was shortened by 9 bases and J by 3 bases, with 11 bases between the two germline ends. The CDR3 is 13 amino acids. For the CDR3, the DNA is TGTGCCAGCACTACAGGGTACACCGGGGAGCTGTTTTTT. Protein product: CASTTGYTGELFF.

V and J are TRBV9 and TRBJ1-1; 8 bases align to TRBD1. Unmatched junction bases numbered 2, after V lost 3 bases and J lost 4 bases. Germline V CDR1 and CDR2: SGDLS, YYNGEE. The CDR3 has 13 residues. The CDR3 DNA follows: TGTGCCAGCAGCGCAGGACAGGGCACTGAAGCTTTCTTT. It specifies CASSAGQGTEAFF.

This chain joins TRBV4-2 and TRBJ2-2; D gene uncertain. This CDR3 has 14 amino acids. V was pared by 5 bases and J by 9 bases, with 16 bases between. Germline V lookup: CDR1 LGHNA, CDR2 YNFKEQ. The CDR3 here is CASSTGPERRELFF. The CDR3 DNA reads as TGTGCCAGCAGCACGGGCCCGGAGCGTAGGGAGCTGTTTTTT.

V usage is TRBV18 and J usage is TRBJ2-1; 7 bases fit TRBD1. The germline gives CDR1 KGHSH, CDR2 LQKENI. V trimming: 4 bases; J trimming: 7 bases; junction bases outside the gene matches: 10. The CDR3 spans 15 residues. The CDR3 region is CASSQSETGKNEQFF. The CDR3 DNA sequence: TGTGCCAGCTCACAGTCCGAGACAGGGAAGAATGAGCAGTTCTTC.

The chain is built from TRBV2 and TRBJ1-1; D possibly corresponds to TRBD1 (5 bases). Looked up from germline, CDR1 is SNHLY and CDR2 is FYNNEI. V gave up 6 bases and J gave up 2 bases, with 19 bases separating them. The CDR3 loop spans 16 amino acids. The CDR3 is CASRERQGQANTEAFF. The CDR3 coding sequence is TGTGCCAGCAGAGAAAGGCAGGGTCAGGCCAACACTGAAGCTTTCTTT. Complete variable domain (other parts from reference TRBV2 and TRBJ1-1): EPEVTQTPSHQVTQMGQEVILRCVPISNHLYFYWYRQILGQKVEFLVSFYNNEISEKSEIFDDQFSVERPDGSNFTLKIRSTKLEDSAMYFCASRERQGQANTEAFFGQGTRLTVV.

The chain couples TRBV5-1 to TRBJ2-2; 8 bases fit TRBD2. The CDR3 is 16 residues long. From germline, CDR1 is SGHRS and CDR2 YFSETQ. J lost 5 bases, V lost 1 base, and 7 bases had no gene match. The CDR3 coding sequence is TGCGCCAGCAGCTTGTTTGGCGGGAGGCGGACCGGGGAGCTGTTTTTT. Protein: CASSLFGGRRTGELFF.

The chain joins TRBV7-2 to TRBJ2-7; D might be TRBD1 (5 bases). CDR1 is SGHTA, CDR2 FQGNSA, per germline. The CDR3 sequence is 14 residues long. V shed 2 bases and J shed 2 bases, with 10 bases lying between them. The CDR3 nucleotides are TGTGCCAGCAGCTTAAGACAGACAACCTACGAGCAGTACTTC. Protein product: CASSLRQTTYEQYF.

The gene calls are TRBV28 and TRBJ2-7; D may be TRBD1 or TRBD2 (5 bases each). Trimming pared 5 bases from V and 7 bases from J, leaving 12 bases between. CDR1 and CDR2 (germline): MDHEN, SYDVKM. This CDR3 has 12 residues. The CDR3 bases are TGTGCCAGCAGTCCCGGGACGGCAGAGCAGTACTTC. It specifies CASSPGTAEQYF.

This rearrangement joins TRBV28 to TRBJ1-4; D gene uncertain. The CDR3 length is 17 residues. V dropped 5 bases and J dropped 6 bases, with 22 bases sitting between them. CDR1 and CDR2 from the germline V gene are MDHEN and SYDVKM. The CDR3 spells CASSDPRTRALHEKLFF. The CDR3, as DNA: TGTGCCAGCAGTGACCCGAGAACCCGGGCCCTCCATGAAAAACTGTTTTTT.

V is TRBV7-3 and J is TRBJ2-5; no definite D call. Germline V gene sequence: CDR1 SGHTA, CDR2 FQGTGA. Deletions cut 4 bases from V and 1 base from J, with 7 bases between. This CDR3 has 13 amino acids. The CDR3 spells CASSYLSQETQYF. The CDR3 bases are TGTGCCAGCAGCTACCTATCCCAAGAGACCCAGTACTTC.

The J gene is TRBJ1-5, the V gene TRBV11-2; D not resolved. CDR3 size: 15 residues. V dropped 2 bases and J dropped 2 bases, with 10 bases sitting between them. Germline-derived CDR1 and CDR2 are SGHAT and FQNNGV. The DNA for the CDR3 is TGTGCCAGCAGCTTAAGGGTGACGGGCAATCAGCCCCAGCATTTT. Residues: CASSLRVTGNQPQHF.

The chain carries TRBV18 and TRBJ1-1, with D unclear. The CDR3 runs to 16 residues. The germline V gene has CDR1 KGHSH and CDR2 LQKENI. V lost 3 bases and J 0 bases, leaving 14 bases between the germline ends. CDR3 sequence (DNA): TGTGCCAGCTCACCGACCCCAGCCGAGATGAACACTGAAGCTTTCTTT. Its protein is CASSPTPAEMNTEAFF. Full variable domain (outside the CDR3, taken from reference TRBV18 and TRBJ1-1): NAGVMQNPRHLVRRRGQEARLRCSPMKGHSHVYWYRQLPEEGLKFMVYLQKENIIDESGMPKERFSAEFPKEGPSILRIQQVVRGDSAAYFCASSPTPAEMNTEAFFGQGTRLTVV.

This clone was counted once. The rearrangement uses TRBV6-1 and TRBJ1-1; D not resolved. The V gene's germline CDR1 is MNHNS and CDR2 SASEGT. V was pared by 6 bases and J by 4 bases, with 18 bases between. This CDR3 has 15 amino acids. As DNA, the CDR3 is TGTGCCAGCAGCGCCGCGGCGCAAATGGGCACTGAAGCTTTCTTT. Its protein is CASSAAAQMGTEAFF.

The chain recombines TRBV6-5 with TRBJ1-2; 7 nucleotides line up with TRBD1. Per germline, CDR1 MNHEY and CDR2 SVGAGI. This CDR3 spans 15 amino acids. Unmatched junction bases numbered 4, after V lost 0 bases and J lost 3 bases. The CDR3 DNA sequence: TGTGCCAGCAGTTACTCGAGGACAGGCCACTATGGCTACACCTTC. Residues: CASSYSRTGHYGYTF.

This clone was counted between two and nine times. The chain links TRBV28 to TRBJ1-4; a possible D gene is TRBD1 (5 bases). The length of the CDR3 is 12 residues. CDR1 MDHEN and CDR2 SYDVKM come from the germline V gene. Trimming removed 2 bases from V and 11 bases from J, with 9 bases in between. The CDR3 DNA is TGTGCCAGCAGTTTACCACAGGAGAAACTGTTTTTT. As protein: CASSLPQEKLFF. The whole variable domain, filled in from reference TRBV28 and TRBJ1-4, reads DVKVTQSSRYLVKRTGEKVFLECVQDMDHENMFWYRQDPGLGLRLIYFSYDVKMKEKGDIPEGYSVSREKKERFSLILESASTNQTSMYLCASSLPQEKLFFGSGTQLSVL.

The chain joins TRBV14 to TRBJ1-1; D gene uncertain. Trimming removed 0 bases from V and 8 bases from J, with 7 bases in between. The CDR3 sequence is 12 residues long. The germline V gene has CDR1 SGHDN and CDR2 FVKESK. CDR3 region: CASSQDSDEAFF. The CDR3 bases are TGTGCCAGCAGCCAAGATAGCGACGAAGCTTTCTTT.

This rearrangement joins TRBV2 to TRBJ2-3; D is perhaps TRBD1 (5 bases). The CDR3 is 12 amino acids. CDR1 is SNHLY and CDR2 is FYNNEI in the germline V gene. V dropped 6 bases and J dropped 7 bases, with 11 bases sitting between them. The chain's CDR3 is CASRTQGYTQYF. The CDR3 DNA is TGTGCCAGCAGAACTCAGGGATATACGCAGTATTTT.

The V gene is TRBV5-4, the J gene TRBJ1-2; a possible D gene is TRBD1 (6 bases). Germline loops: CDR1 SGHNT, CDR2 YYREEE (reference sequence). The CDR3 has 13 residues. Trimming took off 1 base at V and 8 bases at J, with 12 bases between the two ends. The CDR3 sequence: CASSLSRGDGYTF. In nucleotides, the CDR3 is TGTGCCAGCAGCTTGAGTAGGGGGGACGGCTACACCTTC.

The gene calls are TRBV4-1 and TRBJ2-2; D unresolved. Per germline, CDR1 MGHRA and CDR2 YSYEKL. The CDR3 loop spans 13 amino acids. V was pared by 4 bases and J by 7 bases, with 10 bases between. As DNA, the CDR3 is TGCGCCAGCAGCCTCATCAGTGGCGGGGAGCTGTTTTTT. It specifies CASSLISGGELFF.

In DNA, the CDR3 is TGTGCCAGCTCACGAGCGAACACCGGGGAGCTGTTTTTT. It is translated as CASSRANTGELFF. The chain joins TRBV18 to TRBJ2-2; D not resolved. V lost 4 bases and J lost 0, with 3 bases in between. CDR1 and CDR2 (germline): KGHSH, LQKENI. This CDR3 contains 13 residues.

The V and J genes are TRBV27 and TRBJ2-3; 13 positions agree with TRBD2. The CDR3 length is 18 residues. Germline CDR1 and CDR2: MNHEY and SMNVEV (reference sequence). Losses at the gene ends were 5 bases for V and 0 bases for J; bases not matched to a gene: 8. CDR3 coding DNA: TGTGCCAGCAGTCGCTCGGGACTAGCGGGAATAAGCACAGATACGCAGTATTTT. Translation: CASSRSGLAGISTDTQYF.

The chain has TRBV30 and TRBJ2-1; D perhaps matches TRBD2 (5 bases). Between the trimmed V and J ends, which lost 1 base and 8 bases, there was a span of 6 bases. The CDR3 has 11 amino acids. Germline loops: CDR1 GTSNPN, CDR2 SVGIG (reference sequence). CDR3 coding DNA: TGTGCCTGGAGTGGGCGGGATGAGCAGTTCTTC. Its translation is CAWSGRDEQFF.

The CDR3: CASSLSEGRYTF. DNA for the CDR3: TGTGCCAGTAGTTTGTCTGAAGGGCGCTACACCTTC. The V call is TRBV19, the J call TRBJ1-2, with D unresolved. CDR3 length: 12 residues. Germline CDR1 is LNHDA and CDR2 is SQIVND (reference sequence). Trimming shortened V by 5 bases and J by 9 bases, and 13 bases separated the two germline ends.